The entry below describes one TCR beta chain. The data were obtained in a study of CD8+ T cells in alopecia areata. Sequencing templates came from extracted RNA that was reverse transcribed into cDNA. Measured with immunoSEQ multiplex PCR; TCRdb has only the in-frame clones, and not every one. The table includes about 140,000 clones, 85% to 90% detected once. CDR3 length: 14 residues. Germline CDR1 KGHSH, CDR2 LQKENI. V was pared by 4 bases and J by 6 bases, with 6 bases of the junction left unmatched. Treatment noted: oral pan-JAK inhibitor, 5-10 mg twice daily. Individuals with alopecia areata gave both lesional scalp punch biopsies and peripheral blood for collection.

The sequencing used CD8+ T cells sorted from blood, collected at week 4, from a patient treated with tofacitinib. The J gene is TRBJ2-7, the V gene TRBV18, with 10 bases that match TRBD1. This sequence was found in a human donor with alopecia areata. Here the CDR3 reads CASSRTRDRGEQYF. For the CDR3, the DNA is TGTGCCAGCTCACGCACCCGGGACAGGGGCGAGCAGTACTTC. Full variable domain (outside the CDR3, taken from reference TRBV18 and TRBJ2-7): NAGVMQNPRHLVRRRGQEARLRCSPMKGHSHVYWYRQLPEEGLKFMVYLQKENIIDESGMPKERFSAEFPKEGPSILRIQQVVRGDSAAYFCASSRTRDRGEQYFGPGTRLTVT.